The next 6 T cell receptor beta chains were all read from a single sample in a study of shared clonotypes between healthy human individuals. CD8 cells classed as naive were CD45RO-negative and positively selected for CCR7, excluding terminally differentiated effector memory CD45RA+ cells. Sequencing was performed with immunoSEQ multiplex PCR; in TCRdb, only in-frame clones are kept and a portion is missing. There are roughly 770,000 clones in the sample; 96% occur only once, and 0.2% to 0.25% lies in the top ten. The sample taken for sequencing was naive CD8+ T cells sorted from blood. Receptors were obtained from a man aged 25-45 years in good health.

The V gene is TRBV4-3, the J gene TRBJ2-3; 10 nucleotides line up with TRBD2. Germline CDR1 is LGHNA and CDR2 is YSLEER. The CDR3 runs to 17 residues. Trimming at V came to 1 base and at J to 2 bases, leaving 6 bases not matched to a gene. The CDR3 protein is CASSQGLLAGNTDTQYF. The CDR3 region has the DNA TGCGCCAGCAGCCAAGGTCTACTAGCGGGGAACACAGATACGCAGTATTTT.

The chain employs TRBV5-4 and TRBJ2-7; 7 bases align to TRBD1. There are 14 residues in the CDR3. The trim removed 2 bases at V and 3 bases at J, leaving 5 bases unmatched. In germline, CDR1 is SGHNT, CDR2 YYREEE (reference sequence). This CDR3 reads CASSLRDRDYEQYF. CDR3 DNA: TGTGCCAGCAGCTTACGGGACAGAGACTACGAGCAGTACTTC. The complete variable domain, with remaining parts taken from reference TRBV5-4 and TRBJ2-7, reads ETGVTQSPTHLIKTRGQQVTLRCSSQSGHNTVSWYQQALGQGPQFIFQYYREEENGRGNFPPRFSGLQFPNYSSELNVNALELDDSALYLCASSLRDRDYEQYFGPGTRLTVT.

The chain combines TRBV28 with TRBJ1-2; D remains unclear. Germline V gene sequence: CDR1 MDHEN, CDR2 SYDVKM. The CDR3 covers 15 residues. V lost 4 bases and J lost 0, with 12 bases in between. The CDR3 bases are TGTGCCAGCAGTTCGAGGGTGGGAGCTAACTATGGCTACACCTTC. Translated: CASSSRVGANYGYTF.

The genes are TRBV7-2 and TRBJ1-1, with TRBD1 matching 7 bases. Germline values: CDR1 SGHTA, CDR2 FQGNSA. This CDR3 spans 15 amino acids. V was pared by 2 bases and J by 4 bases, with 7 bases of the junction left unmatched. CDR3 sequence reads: CASSLLTGIGTEAFF. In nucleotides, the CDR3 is TGTGCCAGCAGCTTATTGACAGGGATCGGCACTGAAGCTTTCTTT.

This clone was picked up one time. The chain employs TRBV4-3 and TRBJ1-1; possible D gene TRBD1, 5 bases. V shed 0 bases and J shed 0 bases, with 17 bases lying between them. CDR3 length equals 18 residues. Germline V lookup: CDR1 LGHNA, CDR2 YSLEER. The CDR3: CASSQDPTDIGMNTEAFF. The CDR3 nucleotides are TGCGCCAGCAGCCAAGACCCCACGGACATCGGAATGAACACTGAAGCTTTCTTT.

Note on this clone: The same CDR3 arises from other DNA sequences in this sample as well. The CDR3 DNA follows: TGTGCCAGCAGCCGGAACAATGAGCAGTTCTTC. Translated, it gives CASSRNNEQFF. This rearrangement joins TRBV27 to TRBJ2-1; D gene unclear. V was clipped by 6 bases and J by 5 bases, with 5 bases between them. The CDR3 sequence is 11 residues long. From germline, CDR1 is MNHEY and CDR2 SMNVEV (reference sequence).